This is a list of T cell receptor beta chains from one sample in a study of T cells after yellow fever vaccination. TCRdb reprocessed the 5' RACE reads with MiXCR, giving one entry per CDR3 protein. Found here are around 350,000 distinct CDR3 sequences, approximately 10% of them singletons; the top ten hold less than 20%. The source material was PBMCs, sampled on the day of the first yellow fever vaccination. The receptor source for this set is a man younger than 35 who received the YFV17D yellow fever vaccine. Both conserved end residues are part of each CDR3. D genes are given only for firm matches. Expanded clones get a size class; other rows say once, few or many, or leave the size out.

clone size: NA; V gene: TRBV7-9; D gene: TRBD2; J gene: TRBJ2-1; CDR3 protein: CASSFGPGTSSYNEQFF
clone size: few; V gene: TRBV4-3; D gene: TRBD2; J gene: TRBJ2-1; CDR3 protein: CASSQPSGGTNEQFF
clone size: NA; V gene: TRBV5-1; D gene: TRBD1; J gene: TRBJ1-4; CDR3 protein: CASSWGTGGDNEKLFF
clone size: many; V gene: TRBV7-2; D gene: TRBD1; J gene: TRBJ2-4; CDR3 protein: CASSPGTGSIQYF
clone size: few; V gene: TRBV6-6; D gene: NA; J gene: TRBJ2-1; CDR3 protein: CASTELGAGEQFF
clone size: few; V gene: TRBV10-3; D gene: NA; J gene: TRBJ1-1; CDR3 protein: CAIFGGPMNTEAFF
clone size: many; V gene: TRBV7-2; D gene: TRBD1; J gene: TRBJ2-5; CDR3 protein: CASHRGETQYF
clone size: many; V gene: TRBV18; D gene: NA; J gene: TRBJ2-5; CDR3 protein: CASSRDGQETQYF
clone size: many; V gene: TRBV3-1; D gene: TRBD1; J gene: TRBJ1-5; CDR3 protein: CASSWGQGARQPQHF
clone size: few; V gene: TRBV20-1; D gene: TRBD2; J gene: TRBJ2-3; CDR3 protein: CSARGAGARTDTQYF
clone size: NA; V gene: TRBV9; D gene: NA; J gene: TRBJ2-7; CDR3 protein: CASSVSGHTEDEQYF
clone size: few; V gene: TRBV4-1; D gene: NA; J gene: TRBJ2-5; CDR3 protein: CASSQDPGRETQYF
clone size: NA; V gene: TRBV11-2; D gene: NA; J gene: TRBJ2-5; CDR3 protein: CASSLDRQRRLQETQYF
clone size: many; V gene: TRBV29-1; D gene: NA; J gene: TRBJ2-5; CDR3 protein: CSVEGTSQETQYF
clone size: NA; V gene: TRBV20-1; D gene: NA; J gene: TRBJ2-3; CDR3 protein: CSVGLRGSSTDTQYF
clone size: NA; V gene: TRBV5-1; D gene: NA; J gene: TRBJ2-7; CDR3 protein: CASSLGTNPSYEQYF
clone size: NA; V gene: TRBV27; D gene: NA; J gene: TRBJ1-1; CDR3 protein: CASRAWRGTAFF
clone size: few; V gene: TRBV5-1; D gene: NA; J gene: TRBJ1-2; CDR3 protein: CASSLSTPPSDGYTF
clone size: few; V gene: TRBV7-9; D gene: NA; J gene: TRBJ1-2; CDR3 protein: CASSPIGFYGYTF
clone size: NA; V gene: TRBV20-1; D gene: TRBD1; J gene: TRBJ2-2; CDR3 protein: CSARDLTQGAGELFF
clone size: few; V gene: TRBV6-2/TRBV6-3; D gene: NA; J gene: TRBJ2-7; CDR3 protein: CASSYSYTGSYEQYF
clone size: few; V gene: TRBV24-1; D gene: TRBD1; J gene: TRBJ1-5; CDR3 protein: CATSDVGQDDQPQHF
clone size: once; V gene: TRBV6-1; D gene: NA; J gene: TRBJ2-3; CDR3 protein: CASRPWEASTDTQYF
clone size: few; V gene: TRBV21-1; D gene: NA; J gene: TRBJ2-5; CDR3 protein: CASSKGGRATETQYF
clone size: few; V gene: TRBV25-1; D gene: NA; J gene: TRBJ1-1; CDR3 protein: CASRKSGGYSSEAFF
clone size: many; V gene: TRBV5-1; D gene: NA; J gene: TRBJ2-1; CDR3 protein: CASSWAGTGNNEQFF
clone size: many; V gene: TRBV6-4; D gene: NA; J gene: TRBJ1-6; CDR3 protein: CASSDNGYNSPLHF
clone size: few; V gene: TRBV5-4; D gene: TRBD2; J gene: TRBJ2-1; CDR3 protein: CASSLAGEGYNEQFF
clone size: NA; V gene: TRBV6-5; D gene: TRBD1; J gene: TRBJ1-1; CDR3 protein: CASSLTQGEKGGTEAFF
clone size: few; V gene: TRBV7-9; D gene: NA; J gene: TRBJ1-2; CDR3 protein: CASSSLSQNYGYTF
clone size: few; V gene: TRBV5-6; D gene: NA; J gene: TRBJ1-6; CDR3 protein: CASSLTDTSPLHF
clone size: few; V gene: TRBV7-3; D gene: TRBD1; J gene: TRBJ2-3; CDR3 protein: CASSIDRGRRDTQYF
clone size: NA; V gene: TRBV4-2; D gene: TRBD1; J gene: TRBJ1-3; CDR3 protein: CASSTSPGTGGNTIYF
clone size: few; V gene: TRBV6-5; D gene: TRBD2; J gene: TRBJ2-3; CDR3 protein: CACHGRADTQYF
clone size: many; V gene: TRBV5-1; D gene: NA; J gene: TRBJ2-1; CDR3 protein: CASSFTGYRQFF
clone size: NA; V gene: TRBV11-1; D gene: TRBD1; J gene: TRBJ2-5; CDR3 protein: CASSLAGGDETQYF
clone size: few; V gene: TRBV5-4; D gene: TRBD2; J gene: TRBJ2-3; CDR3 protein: CASSFGTSRADTQYF
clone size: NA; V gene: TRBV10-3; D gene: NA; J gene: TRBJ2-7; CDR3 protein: CATGGSGYEQYF
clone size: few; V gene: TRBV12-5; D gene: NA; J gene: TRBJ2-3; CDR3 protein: CASAELNTDTQYF
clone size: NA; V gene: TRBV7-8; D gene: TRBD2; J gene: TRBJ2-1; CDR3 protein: CASSSGLAGVNEQFF
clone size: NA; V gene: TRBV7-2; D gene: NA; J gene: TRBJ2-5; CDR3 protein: CASSLANHQETQYF
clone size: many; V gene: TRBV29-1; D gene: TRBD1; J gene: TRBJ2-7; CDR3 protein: CSVGIGQARVNEQYF
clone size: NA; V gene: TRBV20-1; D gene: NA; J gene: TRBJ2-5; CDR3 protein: CSARGGKYQETQYF
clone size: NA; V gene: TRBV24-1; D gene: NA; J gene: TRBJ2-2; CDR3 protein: CATSDEDREGDTGELFF
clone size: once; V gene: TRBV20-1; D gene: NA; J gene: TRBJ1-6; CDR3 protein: CSASLAPPNSPLHF
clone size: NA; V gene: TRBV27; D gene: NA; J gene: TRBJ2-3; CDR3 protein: CASSSLSKGVADTQYF
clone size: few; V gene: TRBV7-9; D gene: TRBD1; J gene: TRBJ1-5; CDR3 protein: CASSSSTGHQPQHF
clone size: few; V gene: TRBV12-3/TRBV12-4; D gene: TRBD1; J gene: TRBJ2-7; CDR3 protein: CASRGQGLSYEQYF
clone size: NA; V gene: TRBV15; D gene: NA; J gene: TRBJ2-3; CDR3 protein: CATSSSFGRVDTQYF
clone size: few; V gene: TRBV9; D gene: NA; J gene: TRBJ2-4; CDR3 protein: CASSVDALRDIQYF
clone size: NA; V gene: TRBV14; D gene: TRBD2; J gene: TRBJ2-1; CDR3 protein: CASSHPRGGRLSNEQFF